This T cell receptor (beta chain) was documented in a study of beta chain features in type 1 diabetes. Study-wide points: Shortening that was moderate but significant affected the TCRB CDR3s of Type 1 diabetes patients in all four CD4+ subsets.

Germline V gene sequence: CDR1 MNHEY, CDR2 SMNVEV (reference sequence). Trimming removed 8 bases from V and 1 base from J, with 11 bases in between. The CDR3 is made up of 13 amino acids. The investigators reverse transcribed all of the isolated RNA, so they sequenced expressed TCRB transcripts. Measured with immunoSEQ multiplex PCR; TCRdb has only the in-frame clones, and not every one. The data contain fewer than 400,000 clones, around 8.5% of them seen just once; the ten biggest clones take up about 1%. Points on this clone: What it recognizes is unknown.

This TCR derives from a young man with type 1 diabetes. The chain combines TRBV27 with TRBJ1-2; TRBD1 is a possible D gene (5 bases). Sequenced: central memory CD4+ T cells from blood. The CDR3, as DNA: TGTGCCAGCGGTCAACAGGTTAACTATGGCTACACCTTC. The encoded protein is CASGQQVNYGYTF.